This entry lists 22 T cell receptor beta chains sequenced from one sample in a study of cytomegalovirus exposure and HLA in healthy donors. The primer mix had 60 Vbeta and 13 Jbeta primers. Sequencing used immunoSEQ multiplex PCR; TCRdb keeps in-frame clones, though not all of them. The sample shows some 150,000 clones, roughly 80% of them seen only once. Sequenced sample: PBMCs. These receptors came from a man between 40 and 49 years old in good health and CMV-seropositive.

A single count supports this clone. The CDR3 bases are TGTGCCAGCTCACCCTACACGGAACAGGGGAGCACAGATACGCAGTATTTT. Translating gives CASSPYTEQGSTDTQYF. This chain uses TRBV18 with TRBJ2-3; 7 nucleotides match TRBD1. Trimming at V came to 3 bases and at J to 0 bases, leaving 9 bases not matched to a gene. The V gene's germline CDR1 is KGHSH and CDR2 LQKENI. The CDR3 is 17 residues long.

The chain carries TRBV6-5 and TRBJ1-2; TRBD1 is a possible D gene (5 bases). Trimming removed 7 bases from V and 4 bases from J, with 16 bases in between. The CDR3 totals 14 residues. CDR1 is MNHEY, CDR2 SVGAGI, per germline. This CDR3 reads CASNPRAGSYGYTF. In DNA form, the CDR3 reads TGTGCCAGCAACCCAAGGGCAGGGTCCTATGGCTACACCTTC.

V usage is TRBV7-9 and J usage is TRBJ2-7; D possibly corresponds to TRBD2 (6 bases). The CDR3 covers 15 residues. The V and J ends lost 1 base and 3 bases respectively, with 13 bases between them. Germline lookup yields CDR1 SEHNR and CDR2 FQNEAQ (reference sequence). CDR3 nucleotide sequence: TGTGCCAGCAGCTTAGTGTCGGGGGTCCTCTACGAGCAGTACTTC. Translation: CASSLVSGVLYEQYF.

This chain joins TRBV19 and TRBJ1-4; D gene uncertain. Trimming took 8 bases from V and 7 from J, leaving 11 bases between them. CDR3 length: 12 residues. Germline V gene data show CDR1 as LNHDA and CDR2 as SQIVND (reference sequence). Here the CDR3 DNA reads TGTGCCAGTTCTCAGAATGGTGAAAAACTGTTTTTT. As protein: CASSQNGEKLFF.

The V and J genes are TRBV6-5 and TRBJ2-7; D is perhaps TRBD2 (6 bases). The CDR3 spans 15 residues. The V gene lost 0 bases and the J gene lost 5 bases, with 14 bases spanning the gap. In germline, CDR1 is MNHEY, CDR2 SVGAGI. CDR3 loop: CASSYSRASVHEQYF. The CDR3 DNA sequence: TGTGCCAGCAGTTACTCCCGAGCTAGCGTGCACGAGCAGTACTTC.

The CDR3 is CASSRYTGRRDEQFF. CDR3 in DNA: TGTGCCAGCAGTCGCTATACAGGGCGTAGGGATGAGCAGTTCTTC. The chain is built from TRBV6-1 and TRBJ2-1; D might be TRBD1 (6 bases). Germline loops: CDR1 MNHNS, CDR2 SASEGT. V was pared by 5 bases and J by 8 bases, with 19 bases between. This CDR3 comprises 15 residues.

The chain is built from TRBV18 and TRBJ2-1; 12 bases map to TRBD2. Germline lookup yields CDR1 KGHSH and CDR2 LQKENI. The trim removed 4 bases at V and 6 bases at J, leaving 7 bases unmatched. The CDR3 sequence is 16 residues long. The CDR3 DNA reads TGTGCCAGCTCACGGTCTAGCGGGGGGGCCAGCAATGAGCAGTTCTTC. As protein: CASSRSSGGASNEQFF.

V and J are TRBV19 and TRBJ1-5, with D perhaps matching TRBD1 (5 bases). The V gene lost 3 bases and the J gene lost 1 base, with 7 bases spanning the gap. The CDR3 loop spans 14 amino acids. Germline-derived CDR1 and CDR2 are LNHDA and SQIVND (reference sequence). CDR3 DNA: TGTGCCAGTAGTATCGGGGGGAGCAATCAGCCCCAGCATTTT. It encodes CASSIGGSNQPQHF.

This clone was recorded once. This sample also contains other DNA sequences that code for the same CDR3. The chain combines TRBV7-2 with TRBJ2-7; perhaps TRBD1 as D (5 bases). The CDR3 spans 12 residues. V was pared by 6 bases and J by 4 bases, with 10 bases between. Germline CDR1 SGHTA, CDR2 FQGNSA. For the CDR3, the DNA is TGTGCCAGCAGTTCTCAGGGTTACGAGCAGTACTTC. As protein: CASSSQGYEQYF.

The chain employs TRBV19 and TRBJ2-7, with a possible D match to TRBD1 (6 bases). The V and J ends lost 5 bases and 7 bases respectively, with 18 bases between them. This CDR3 comprises 14 residues. Germline V CDR1 and CDR2: LNHDA, SQIVND (reference sequence). The CDR3 coding sequence is TGTGCCAGTAGTGATGGGGGCAGTACCTCGGAGCAGTACTTC. Translation gives CASSDGGSTSEQYF.

The chain joins TRBV1 to TRBJ2-1; TRBD2, as called in the table, went unchecked against the DNA. TRBV1 is flagged as a pseudogene. This CDR3 spans 15 amino acids. The CDR3 reads CTSSLTAARADEQFF. CDR3 coding DNA: TGCACCAGCAGCCTCACAGCGGCTCGGGCGGATGAGCAGTTCTTC.

J is TRBJ2-6 and V is TRBV9, with D perhaps TRBD1 (5 bases). The CDR3 sequence is 15 residues long. V was clipped by 2 bases and J by 1 base, with 7 bases between them. Germline loops: CDR1 SGDLS, CDR2 YYNGEE. CDR3 coding DNA: TGTGCCAGCAGCGTCCCAGGGTCTGGGGCCAACGTCCTGACTTTC. Translated: CASSVPGSGANVLTF.

The chain employs TRBV7-6 and TRBJ2-7, with 8 bases that match TRBD1. CDR1 and CDR2 from the germline V gene are SGHVS and FNYEAQ. V trimming: 5 bases; J trimming: 6 bases; junction bases outside the gene matches: 3. This CDR3 has 12 amino acids. The CDR3 is CASSPTGAEQYF. The CDR3 nucleotides are TGTGCCAGCAGCCCGACAGGGGCCGAGCAGTACTTC. Complete variable domain (other parts from reference TRBV7-6 and TRBJ2-7): GAGVSQSPRYKVTKRGQDVALRCDPISGHVSLYWYRQALGQGPEFLTYFNYEAQQDKSGLPNDRFSAERPEGSISTLTIQRTEQRDSAMYRCASSPTGAEQYFGPGTRLTVT.

This clone was observed a single time. The CDR3 nucleotides are TGTGCCAGCAGCCTGACAGGGGGGAACACCGGGGAGCTGTTTTTT. Protein sequence: CASSLTGGNTGELFF. This chain uses TRBV7-9 with TRBJ2-2; TRBD1 matches 9 bases. V dropped 5 bases and J dropped 1; count of bases not matched to a gene: 2. CDR1 SEHNR and CDR2 FQNEAQ come from the germline V gene (reference sequence). The CDR3 extends over 15 amino acids.

This sequence joins TRBV7-2 and TRBJ2-3; 7 bases map to TRBD2. CDR1 is SGHTA and CDR2 is FQGNSA in the germline V gene. CDR3 length: 14 residues. After removal of 7 bases from V and 2 bases from J, the junction contained 6 bases not matched to a gene. CDR3 in DNA: TGTGCCAGCACTGGAGCGGGGCCCACAGATACGCAGTATTTT. This sequence encodes CASTGAGPTDTQYF.

This chain links TRBV7-2 with TRBJ2-3, with D unresolved. From germline, CDR1 is SGHTA and CDR2 FQGNSA. The V and J ends lost 5 bases and 2 bases respectively, with 5 bases between them. The CDR3 consists of 12 residues. DNA for the CDR3: TGTGCCAGCAGCCCTTACACAGATACGCAGTATTTT. The encoded protein is CASSPYTDTQYF. Full variable domain (outside the CDR3, taken from reference TRBV7-2 and TRBJ2-3): GAGVSQSPSNKVTEKGKDVELRCDPISGHTALYWYRQSLGQGLEFLIYFQGNSAPDKSGLPSDRFSAERTGGSVSTLTIQRTQQEDSAVYLCASSPYTDTQYFGPGTRLTVL.

In this sample, this clone turned up a few times. The CDR3 nucleotides read TGTGCCAGCAGTGTTGATGGGAGAGGGAGCAATCAGCCCCAGCATTTT. Protein: CASSVDGRGSNQPQHF. This chain links TRBV6-1 with TRBJ1-5; D not certain. Trimming cost V 4 bases and J 1 base, with 14 bases left between them. This CDR3 contains 16 residues. Germline V CDR1 and CDR2: MNHNS, SASEGT.

J is TRBJ2-5 and V is TRBV19, with 7 bases that match TRBD2. The CDR3 runs 15 residues. Germline V gene sequence: CDR1 LNHDA, CDR2 SQIVND (reference sequence). With V trimmed by 3 bases and J by 5 bases, 9 bases remained unmatched. The CDR3 region has the DNA TGTGCCAGTAGTATGGGGGGGAGGGCCCGGGAGACCCAGTACTTC. Its protein product is CASSMGGRARETQYF.

Comment on this clone: Other DNA sequences from this sample encode an identical CDR3 as well. This rearrangement joins TRBV9 to TRBJ1-1, with D maybe TRBD1 (5 bases). V shed 2 bases and J shed 4 bases, with 15 bases lying between them. The germline CDR1 and CDR2 sequences are SGDLS and YYNGEE. This CDR3 contains 15 residues. The CDR3 region has the DNA TGTGCCAGCAGCGTTACCGGCGGGGGGGGCACTGAAGCTTTCTTT. It codes for CASSVTGGGGTEAFF.

V is TRBV2 and J is TRBJ1-4; the D is unclear. Trimming cost V 7 bases and J 5 bases, with 11 bases left between them. The CDR3 has 13 amino acids. CDR1 is SNHLY, CDR2 FYNNEI, per germline. CDR3 region: CASKNPGNEKLFF. Written as DNA, the CDR3 is TGTGCCAGCAAGAACCCAGGAAATGAAAAACTGTTTTTT.

The rearrangement uses TRBV4-3 and TRBJ2-5, with TRBD2 matching 10 bases. From germline, CDR1 is LGHNA and CDR2 YSLEER. The CDR3 has 20 amino acids. V shed 1 base and J 5 bases; nucleotides not matched to a gene: 19. Written as DNA, the CDR3 is TGCGCCAGCAGCCAAGTACGGGCTCTAGCGGGAGTGAGGGTGGGGGAGACCCAGTACTTC. Protein product: CASSQVRALAGVRVGETQYF.

CDR3 residues: CASSFDSDPVPDEQYF. As DNA, the CDR3 is TGTGCCAGCAGCTTCGACAGCGACCCGGTGCCTGACGAGCAGTACTTC. This chain links TRBV7-9 with TRBJ2-7; weak D call: TRBD1 (5 bases). Germline loops: CDR1 SEHNR, CDR2 FQNEAQ (reference sequence). V was trimmed by 3 bases and J by 5 bases, leaving 20 bases between them. This CDR3 is built from 16 residues.